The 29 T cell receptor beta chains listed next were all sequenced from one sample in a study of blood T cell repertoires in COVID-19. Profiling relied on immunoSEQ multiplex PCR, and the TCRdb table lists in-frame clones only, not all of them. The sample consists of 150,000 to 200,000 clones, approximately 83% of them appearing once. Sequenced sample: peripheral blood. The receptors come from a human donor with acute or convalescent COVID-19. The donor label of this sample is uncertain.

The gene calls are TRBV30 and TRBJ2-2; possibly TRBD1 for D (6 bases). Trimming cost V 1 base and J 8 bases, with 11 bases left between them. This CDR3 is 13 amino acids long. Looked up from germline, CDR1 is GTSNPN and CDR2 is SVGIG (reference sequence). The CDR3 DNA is TGTGCCTGGAGTGGGGTTAGGGGGGGGGAGCTGTTTTTT. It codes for CAWSGVRGGELFF.

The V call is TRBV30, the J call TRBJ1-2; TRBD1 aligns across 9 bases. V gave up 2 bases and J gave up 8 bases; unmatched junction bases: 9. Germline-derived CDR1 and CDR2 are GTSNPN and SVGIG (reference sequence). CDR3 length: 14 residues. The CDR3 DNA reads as TGTGCCTGGAGTTTTACGGGACAGGGAGGGGGCTACACCTTC. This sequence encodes CAWSFTGQGGGYTF.

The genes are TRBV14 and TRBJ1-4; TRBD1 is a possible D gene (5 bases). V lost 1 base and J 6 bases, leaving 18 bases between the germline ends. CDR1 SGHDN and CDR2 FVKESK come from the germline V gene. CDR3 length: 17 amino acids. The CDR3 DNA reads TGTGCCAGCAGCCAAGTCTGGTCGGGCAGGGCCGATGAAAAACTGTTTTTT. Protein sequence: CASSQVWSGRADEKLFF.

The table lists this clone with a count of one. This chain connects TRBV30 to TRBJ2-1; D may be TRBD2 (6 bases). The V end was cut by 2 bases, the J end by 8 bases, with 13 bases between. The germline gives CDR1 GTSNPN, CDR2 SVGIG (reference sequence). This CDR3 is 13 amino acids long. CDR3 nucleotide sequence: TGTGCCTGGAGTCCTCTCGGGGAGGATGAGCAGTTCTTC. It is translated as CAWSPLGEDEQFF.

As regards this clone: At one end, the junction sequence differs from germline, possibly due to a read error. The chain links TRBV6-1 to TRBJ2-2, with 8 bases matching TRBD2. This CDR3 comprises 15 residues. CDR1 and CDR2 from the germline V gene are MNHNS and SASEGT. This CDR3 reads CASRELAANTGELFF. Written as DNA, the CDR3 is TGTGCCAGCCGTGAACTAGCGGCGAACACCGGGGAGCTGTTTTTT.

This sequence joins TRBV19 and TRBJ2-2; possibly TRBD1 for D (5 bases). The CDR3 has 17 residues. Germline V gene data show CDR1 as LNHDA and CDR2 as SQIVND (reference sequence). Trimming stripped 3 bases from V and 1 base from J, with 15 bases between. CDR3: CASSIGYQGGNTGELFF. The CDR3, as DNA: TGTGCCAGTAGTATCGGGTATCAGGGTGGGAACACCGGGGAGCTGTTTTTT.

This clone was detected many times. CDR3 nucleotide sequence: TGTGCCACCAGTGATTCAACTAGCATCCATTATCCCTACAATGAGCAGTTCTTC. Its protein is CATSDSTSIHYPYNEQFF. This chain connects TRBV24-1 to TRBJ2-1; a weak D match, TRBD2 (6 bases). The CDR3 consists of 18 residues. The germline V and J ends were trimmed by 2 bases and 2 bases, with 18 bases remaining between them. Germline CDR1 KGHDR, CDR2 SFDVKD.

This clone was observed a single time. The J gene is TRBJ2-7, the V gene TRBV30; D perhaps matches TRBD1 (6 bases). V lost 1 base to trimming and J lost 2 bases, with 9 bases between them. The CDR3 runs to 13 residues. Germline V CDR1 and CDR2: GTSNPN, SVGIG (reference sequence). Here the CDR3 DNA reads TGTGCCTGGAGTGGACAGGTCCCCTACGAGCAGTACTTC. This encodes CAWSGQVPYEQYF.

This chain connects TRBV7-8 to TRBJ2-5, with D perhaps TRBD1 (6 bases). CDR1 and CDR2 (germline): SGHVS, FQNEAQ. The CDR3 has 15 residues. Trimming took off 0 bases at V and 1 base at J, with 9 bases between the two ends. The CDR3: CASSLAGATQETQYF. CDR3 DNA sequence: TGTGCCAGCAGCTTAGCGGGGGCTACCCAAGAGACCCAGTACTTC.

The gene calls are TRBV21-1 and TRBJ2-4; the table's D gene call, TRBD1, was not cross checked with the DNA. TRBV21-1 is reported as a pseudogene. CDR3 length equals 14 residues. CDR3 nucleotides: TGTGCCAGCAGGACAGGGGGCCCCAAAAACATTCAGTACTTC. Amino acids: CASRTGGPKNIQYF.

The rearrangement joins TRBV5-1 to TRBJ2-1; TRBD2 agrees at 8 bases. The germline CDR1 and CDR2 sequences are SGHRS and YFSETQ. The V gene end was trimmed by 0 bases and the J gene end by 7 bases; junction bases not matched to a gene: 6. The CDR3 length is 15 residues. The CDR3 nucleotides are TGCGCCAGCAGCTTGGATGGGACTAGAGAAAATGAGCAGTTCTTC. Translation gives CASSLDGTRENEQFF.

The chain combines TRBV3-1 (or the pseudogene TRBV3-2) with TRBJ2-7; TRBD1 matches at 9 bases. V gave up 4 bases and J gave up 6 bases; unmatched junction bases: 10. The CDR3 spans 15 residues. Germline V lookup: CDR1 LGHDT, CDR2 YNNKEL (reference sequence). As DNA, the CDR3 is TGTGCCAGCAGCCTTTGGACAGGGGTTTTCCCCGAGCAGTACTTC. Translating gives CASSLWTGVFPEQYF.

The DNA for the CDR3 is TGTGCCAGCAGCCCAGGGACAACTTCGTACCAAGAGACCCAGTACTTC. Protein sequence: CASSPGTTSYQETQYF. This chain joins TRBV21-1 and TRBJ2-5; TRBD1 reflects the table's D call only, with no check against the DNA. TRBV21-1 is a documented pseudogene. The CDR3 runs 16 residues.

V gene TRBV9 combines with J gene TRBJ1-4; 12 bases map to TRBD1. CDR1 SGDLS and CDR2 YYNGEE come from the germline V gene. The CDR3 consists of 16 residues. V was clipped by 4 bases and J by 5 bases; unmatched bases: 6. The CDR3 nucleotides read TGTGCCAGCAGCCCGGGGACAGGGGGCAACAATGAAAAACTGTTTTTT. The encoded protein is CASSPGTGGNNEKLFF.

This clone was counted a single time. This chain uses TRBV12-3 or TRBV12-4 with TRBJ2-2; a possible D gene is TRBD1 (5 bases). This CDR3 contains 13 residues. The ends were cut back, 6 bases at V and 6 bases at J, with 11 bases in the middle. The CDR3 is CASSRARAGELFF. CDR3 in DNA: TGTGCCAGCAGCCGGGCCAGGGCCGGGGAGCTGTTTTTT.

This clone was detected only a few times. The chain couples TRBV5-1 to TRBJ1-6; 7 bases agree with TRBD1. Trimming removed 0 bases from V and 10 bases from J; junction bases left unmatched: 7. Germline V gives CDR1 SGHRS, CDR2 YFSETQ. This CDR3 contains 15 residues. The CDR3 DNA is TGCGCCAGCAGCTTGGGGCGACAGGGCGGCTCACCCCTCCACTTT. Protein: CASSLGRQGGSPLHF.

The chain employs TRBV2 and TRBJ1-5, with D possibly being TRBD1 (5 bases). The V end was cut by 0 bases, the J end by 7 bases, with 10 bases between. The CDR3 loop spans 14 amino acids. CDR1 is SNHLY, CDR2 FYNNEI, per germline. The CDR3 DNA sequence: TGTGCCAGCAGTGAAGCGCGGGGGAAACAGCCCCAGCATTTT. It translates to CASSEARGKQPQHF.

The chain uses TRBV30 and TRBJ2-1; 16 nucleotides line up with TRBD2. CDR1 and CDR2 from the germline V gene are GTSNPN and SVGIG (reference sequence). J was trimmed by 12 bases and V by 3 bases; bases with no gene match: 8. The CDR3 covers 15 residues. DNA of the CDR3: TGTGCCTGGAGAGAGGGACTAGCGGGGGGGCCTGGGCAGTTCTTC. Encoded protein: CAWREGLAGGPGQFF. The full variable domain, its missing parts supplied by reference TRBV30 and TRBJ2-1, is SQTIHQWPATLVQPVGSPLSLECTVEGTSNPNLYWYRQAAGRGLQLLFYSVGIGQISSEVPQNLSASRPQDRQFILSSKKLLLSDSGFYLCAWREGLAGGPGQFFGPGTRLTVL.

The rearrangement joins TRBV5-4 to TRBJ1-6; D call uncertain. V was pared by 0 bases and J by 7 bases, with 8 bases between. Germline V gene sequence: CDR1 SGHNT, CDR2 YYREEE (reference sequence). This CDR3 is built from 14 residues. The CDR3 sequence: CASSLDPVNSPLHF. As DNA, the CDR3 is TGTGCCAGCAGCTTGGATCCAGTGAATTCACCCCTCCACTTT.

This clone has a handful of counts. The CDR3: CAVGGAGQYSNQPQHF. CDR3 sequence (DNA): TGTGCGGTCGGAGGCGCGGGCCAATATAGCAATCAGCCCCAGCATTTT. The genes are TRBV10-3 and TRBJ1-5; D uncertain. The germline gives CDR1 ENHRY, CDR2 SYGVKD. The length of the CDR3 is 16 residues.

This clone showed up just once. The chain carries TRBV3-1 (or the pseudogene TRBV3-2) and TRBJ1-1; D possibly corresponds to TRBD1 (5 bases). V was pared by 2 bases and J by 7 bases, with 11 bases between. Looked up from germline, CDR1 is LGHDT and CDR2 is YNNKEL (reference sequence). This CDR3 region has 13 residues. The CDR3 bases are TGTGCCAGCAGCCAAAGGACATTGGGTGAAGCTTTCTTT. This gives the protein CASSQRTLGEAFF.

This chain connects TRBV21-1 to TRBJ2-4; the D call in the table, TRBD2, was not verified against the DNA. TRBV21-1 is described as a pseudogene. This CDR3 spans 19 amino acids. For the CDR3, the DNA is TGTGCCAGCAGCAAAGGGCCGGCCAGCCCGGGGACTGCCAAAAACATTCAGTACTTC. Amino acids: CASSKGPASPGTAKNIQYF.

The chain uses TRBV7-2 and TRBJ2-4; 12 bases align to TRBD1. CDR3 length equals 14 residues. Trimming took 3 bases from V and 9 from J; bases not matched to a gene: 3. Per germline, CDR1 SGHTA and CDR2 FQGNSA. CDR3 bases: TGTGCCAGCAGCTTGGGACAGGGGGCGCGCATTCAGTACTTC. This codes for CASSLGQGARIQYF.

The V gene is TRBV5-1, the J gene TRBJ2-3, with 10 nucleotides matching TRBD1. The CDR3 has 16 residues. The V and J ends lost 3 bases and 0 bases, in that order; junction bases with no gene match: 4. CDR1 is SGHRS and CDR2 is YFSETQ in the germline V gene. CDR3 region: CASSSSGQGSTDTQYF. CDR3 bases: TGCGCCAGCAGCTCCTCGGGACAGGGGAGCACAGATACGCAGTATTTT.

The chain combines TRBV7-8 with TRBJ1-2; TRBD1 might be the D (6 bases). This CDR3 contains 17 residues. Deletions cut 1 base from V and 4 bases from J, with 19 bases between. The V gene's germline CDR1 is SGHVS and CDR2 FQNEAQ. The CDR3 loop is CASSLERMQGISYGYTF. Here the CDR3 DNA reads TGTGCCAGCAGCTTAGAACGTATGCAGGGGATATCCTATGGCTACACCTTC.

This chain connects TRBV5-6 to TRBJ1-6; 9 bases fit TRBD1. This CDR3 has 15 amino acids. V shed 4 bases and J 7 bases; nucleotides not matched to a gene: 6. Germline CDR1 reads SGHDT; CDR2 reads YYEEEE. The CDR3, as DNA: TGTGCCAGCAGCGGCGGACAGGGGCGGAATTCACCCCTCCACTTT. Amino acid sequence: CASSGGQGRNSPLHF.

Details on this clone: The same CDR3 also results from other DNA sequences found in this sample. The CDR3 coding sequence is TGCGCCAGCAGCTTGGACAGGGGAACTGAAGCTTTCTTT. This codes for CASSLDRGTEAFF. The chain has TRBV5-1 and TRBJ1-1, with 7 positions matching TRBD1. Germline-derived CDR1 and CDR2 are SGHRS and YFSETQ. V lost 0 bases, J lost 5 bases, and 1 base stayed unmatched. The CDR3 sequence is 13 residues long.

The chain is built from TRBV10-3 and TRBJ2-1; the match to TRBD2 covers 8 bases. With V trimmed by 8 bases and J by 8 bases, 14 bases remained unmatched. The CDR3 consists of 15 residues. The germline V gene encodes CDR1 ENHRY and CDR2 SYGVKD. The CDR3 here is CAILGSRSGSDEQFF. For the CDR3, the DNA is TGTGCCATCCTAGGTTCCCGGAGCGGGAGTGATGAGCAGTTCTTC.

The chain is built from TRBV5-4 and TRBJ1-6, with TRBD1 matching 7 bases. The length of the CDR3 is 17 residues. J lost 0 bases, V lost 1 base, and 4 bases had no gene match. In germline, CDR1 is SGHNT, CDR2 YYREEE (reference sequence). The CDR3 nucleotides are TGTGCCAGCAGCTTGTTAGGGGGCAGCTCCTATAATTCACCCCTCCACTTT. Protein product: CASSLLGGSSYNSPLHF.